The 30 T cell receptor beta chains listed next were all sequenced from one sample in a study of shared clonotypes between healthy human individuals. This table comes from immunoSEQ multiplex PCR, and its TCRdb copy is limited to in-frame clones, with some not included. The profile shows around 1,000,000 clones, roughly 77% of them singletons. Sequencing was carried out using memory CD4+ T cells from PBMCs. Documented subset: CD45RA-negative fraction. The receptors derive from a man aged 18 to 29 in good health. Some clones in this sample may be carry-over from other donors' samples.

The chain combines TRBV7-2 with TRBJ2-1, with D possibly being TRBD2 (5 bases). Trimming stripped 2 bases from V and 7 bases from J, with 15 bases between. CDR3 size: 15 residues. Germline V gene lookup returns CDR1 SGHTA and CDR2 FQGNSA. CDR3 sequence reads: CASSLLSSPGNEQFF. The CDR3 coding sequence is TGTGCCAGCAGCTTACTGTCTTCCCCGGGGAATGAGCAGTTCTTC.

On this clone: Sequence at one end of the junction differs from germline and may be a read error. DNA of the CDR3: TGTGCCAGCAGAGAAGCGGGAATGAACACCGGGGAGCTGTTTTTT. It is translated as CASREAGMNTGELFF. The chain links TRBV6-1 to TRBJ2-2; TRBD2 matches at 7 bases. This CDR3 is built from 15 residues. The germline V gene encodes CDR1 MNHNS and CDR2 SASEGT.

In this sample, this clone turned up a few times. The genes are TRBV7-6 and TRBJ2-7, with D tentatively TRBD1 (5 bases). This CDR3 has 15 residues. Trimming took 0 bases from V and 2 from J, leaving 11 bases between them. Germline V lookup: CDR1 SGHVS, CDR2 FNYEAQ. DNA for the CDR3: TGTGCCAGCAGCTTAGCAGGGGAAGGGACCTACGAGCAGTACTTC. This translates into CASSLAGEGTYEQYF.

The rearrangement joins TRBV28 to TRBJ1-5, with a possible D match to TRBD1 (5 bases). Germline CDR1 is MDHEN and CDR2 is SYDVKM. The CDR3 is made up of 14 amino acids. V lost 6 bases to trimming and J lost 6 bases, with 15 bases between them. The CDR3 DNA is TGTGCCAGCAGGAGGCAGGGTATGAGTCAGCCCCAGCATTTT. Protein product: CASRRQGMSQPQHF.

Remarks on this clone: Within the sample, other DNA sequences also encode this same CDR3. The chain links TRBV7-9 to TRBJ2-1; unclear D gene. V lost 5 bases and J lost 8, with 7 bases in between. Germline V CDR1 and CDR2: SEHNR, FQNEAQ (reference sequence). The CDR3 is made up of 11 amino acids. The CDR3 protein is CASSLYDEQFF. The CDR3 nucleotides read TGTGCCAGCAGCCTTTACGATGAGCAGTTCTTC. The full variable domain, rest sourced from reference TRBV7-9 and TRBJ2-1, is DTGVSQNPRHKITKRGQNVTFRCDPISEHNRLYWYRQTLGQGPEFLTYFQNEAQLEKSRLLSDRFSAERPKGSFSTLEIQRTEQGDSAMYLCASSLYDEQFFGPGTRLTVL.

The chain links TRBV19 to TRBJ1-4; D uncertain. Trimming shortened V by 7 bases and J by 7 bases, and 19 bases separated the two germline ends. Germline V gene sequence: CDR1 LNHDA, CDR2 SQIVND (reference sequence). The CDR3 has 15 amino acids. CDR3 loop: CASTTRNSGSEKLFF. Here the CDR3 DNA reads TGTGCCAGTACCACCCGGAACTCTGGTAGTGAAAAACTGTTTTTT.

The V call is TRBV28, the J call TRBJ1-2; D gene uncertain. The CDR3 runs to 14 residues. V was shortened by 3 bases and J by 4 bases, with 12 bases between the two germline ends. Germline assignment: CDR1 MDHEN and CDR2 SYDVKM. The CDR3 protein is CASSFSGRIYGYTF. CDR3 nucleotides: TGTGCCAGCAGTTTTAGTGGACGAATCTATGGCTACACCTTC.

The CDR3 DNA follows: TGTGCCAGCACCCCACTAGCGGGAGGGACCTACGAGCAGTACTTC. Amino acid sequence: CASTPLAGGTYEQYF. V and J are TRBV11-2 and TRBJ2-7, with 13 bases fitting TRBD2. The J segment lost 2 bases and the V segment lost 7 bases, leaving 5 bases of the junction unmatched. The germline gives CDR1 SGHAT, CDR2 FQNNGV. The CDR3 runs to 15 residues.

CDR3 DNA sequence: TGTGCCAGCACCCCACCGGGGGGCCGACAGCCCCAGCATTTT. It yields the protein CASTPPGGRQPQHF. The chain uses TRBV28 and TRBJ1-5; TRBD1 is a possible D gene (6 bases). Trimming pared 7 bases from V and 7 bases from J, leaving 17 bases between. The CDR3 runs 14 residues. The germline CDR1 and CDR2 sequences are MDHEN and SYDVKM.

On this clone itself: The sample contains more than one DNA sequence encoding this CDR3. This sequence joins TRBV29-1 and TRBJ1-1; D is ambiguous. Germline loops: CDR1 SQVTM, CDR2 ANQGSEA. V dropped 4 bases and J dropped 0 bases, with 15 bases sitting between them. This CDR3 has 15 residues. CDR3 loop: CSVGAGWGMNTEAFF. The CDR3 DNA is TGCAGCGTTGGGGCGGGTTGGGGTATGAACACTGAAGCTTTCTTT.

This clone showed up just a few times. The chain uses TRBV6-5 and TRBJ2-2; TRBD2 agrees at 8 bases. Germline trimming cut 6 bases from V and 4 bases from J; bases unmatched to any gene: 7. The V gene's germline CDR1 is MNHEY and CDR2 SVGAGI. This CDR3 has 15 amino acids. CDR3 DNA sequence: TGTGCCAGCAGCCGCCGACGGGGGGGCACCGGGGAGCTGTTTTTT. The encoded protein is CASSRRRGGTGELFF.

The J gene is TRBJ2-1, the V gene TRBV6-1; 11 bases are shared with TRBD2. This CDR3 region has 17 residues. Per the germline V gene, CDR1 is MNHNS and CDR2 is SASEGT. Trimming at V came to 3 bases and at J to 5 bases, leaving 9 bases not matched to a gene. The CDR3: CASSEHHTSGRDNEQFF. CDR3 DNA sequence: TGTGCCAGCAGTGAGCACCACACTAGCGGGAGAGACAATGAGCAGTTCTTC.

To note about this clone: The sample has other DNA sequences that encode this CDR3 too. Here the CDR3 DNA reads TGCGCCAGCAGCTTGGGGTCAGTTTACGAGCAGTACTTC. Amino acids: CASSLGSVYEQYF. The rearrangement links TRBV5-1 to TRBJ2-7; no clear D. The CDR3 loop spans 13 amino acids. Between the trimmed V and J ends, which lost 0 bases and 4 bases, there was a span of 8 bases. Looked up from germline, CDR1 is SGHRS and CDR2 is YFSETQ.

Here the CDR3 reads CASSQGSLEPRETQYF. In nucleotides, the CDR3 is TGTGCCAGCAGCCAGGGATCGCTTGAGCCCCGGGAGACCCAGTACTTC. The rearrangement uses TRBV4-2 and TRBJ2-5; D not resolved. The CDR3 covers 16 residues. V lost 3 bases and J 5 bases, leaving 19 bases between the germline ends. Germline assignment: CDR1 LGHNA and CDR2 YNFKEQ.

This sequence joins TRBV5-4 and TRBJ2-3; 8 bases agree with TRBD2. The V gene's germline CDR1 is SGHNT and CDR2 YYREEE (reference sequence). This CDR3 is built from 15 residues. The ends lost 0 bases at V and 5 bases at J; junction bases unmatched: 5. CDR3 nucleotides: TGTGCCAGCAGCTTGGGTGCTAGCGGGCGAGATACGCAGTATTTT. This translates into CASSLGASGRDTQYF.

The CDR3 bases are TGTGCCAGCAGTGTAGAGATTTTAAGTACAGCGAACACTGAAGCTTTCTTT. This gives the protein CASSVEILSTANTEAFF. The V and J genes are TRBV2 and TRBJ1-1; the D is unclear. Trimming took 4 bases from V and 1 from J, leaving 19 bases between them. Germline V gene data show CDR1 as SNHLY and CDR2 as FYNNEI. The CDR3 is 17 amino acids. The full variable domain, in which reference TRBV2 and TRBJ1-1 provide the parts outside the CDR3, is EPEVTQTPSHQVTQMGQEVILRCVPISNHLYFYWYRQILGQKVEFLVSFYNNEISEKSEIFDDQFSVERPDGSNFTLKIRSTKLEDSAMYFCASSVEILSTANTEAFFGQGTRLTVV.

The J gene is TRBJ1-4, the V gene TRBV18; TRBD1 aligns across 9 bases. V was clipped by 4 bases and J by 6 bases; unmatched bases: 6. Germline loops: CDR1 KGHSH, CDR2 LQKENI. This CDR3 is 15 amino acids long. Written as DNA, the CDR3 is TGTGCCAGCTCACAGCTACAGGGGGCCGATGAAAAACTGTTTTTT. It encodes CASSQLQGADEKLFF.

This clone was seen more than once but under ten times. The rearrangement links TRBV19 to TRBJ1-3; D is uncertain. The V end was cut by 6 bases, the J end by 4 bases, with 16 bases between. There are 15 residues in the CDR3. CDR1 LNHDA and CDR2 SQIVND come from the germline V gene (reference sequence). The CDR3 reads CASRTLMAPGNTIYF. Written as DNA, the CDR3 is TGTGCCAGTAGGACGTTGATGGCGCCAGGAAACACCATATATTTT.

The rearrangement joins TRBV11-3 to TRBJ2-7; 9 bases match TRBD1. J was trimmed by 6 bases and V by 5 bases; bases with no gene match: 8. Germline V gene sequence: CDR1 SGHNT, CDR2 YENEEA. The CDR3 runs to 14 residues. The CDR3 DNA reads as TGTGCCAGCAGCCCCCGACAGGGGGGAGGCGAGCAGTACTTC. Its protein product is CASSPRQGGGEQYF.

This clone was seen only a few times. This chain connects TRBV6-5 to TRBJ1-6; D possibly corresponds to TRBD1 (5 bases). The CDR3 is made up of 15 amino acids. V lost 0 bases to trimming and J lost 8 bases, with 11 bases between them. CDR1 and CDR2 (germline): MNHEY, SVGAGI. In DNA, the CDR3 is TGTGCCAGCAGTTACTCGATGCAGGGTTATTCACCCCTCCACTTT. Amino acids: CASSYSMQGYSPLHF.

The chain combines TRBV2 with TRBJ2-2; 7 bases agree with TRBD2. This CDR3 region has 15 residues. The V gene end was trimmed by 1 base and the J gene end by 3 bases; junction bases not matched to a gene: 2. Germline-derived CDR1 and CDR2 are SNHLY and FYNNEI. The DNA for the CDR3 is TGTGCCAGCAGTGAAGGCGGGAGCTACACCGGGGAGCTGTTTTTT. Its protein product is CASSEGGSYTGELFF.

V and J are TRBV5-1 and TRBJ2-7; D remains ambiguous. Germline V gene lookup returns CDR1 SGHRS and CDR2 YFSETQ. CDR3 length: 15 amino acids. Trimming shortened V by 1 base and J by 1 base, and 12 bases separated the two germline ends. The chain's CDR3 is CASSLSSATSYEQYF. CDR3 in DNA: TGCGCCAGCAGCTTGTCATCAGCGACGTCCTACGAGCAGTACTTC.

This clone was seen at least ten times. V gene TRBV5-1 combines with J gene TRBJ2-3; maybe TRBD2 (5 bases). V lost 4 bases to trimming and J lost 2 bases, with 14 bases between them. The CDR3 extends over 15 amino acids. Germline-derived CDR1 and CDR2 are SGHRS and YFSETQ. CDR3 sequence: CASSPHGVLTDTQYF. The CDR3 DNA sequence: TGCGCCAGCAGCCCCCACGGGGTGCTCACAGATACGCAGTATTTT.

This chain connects TRBV7-8 to TRBJ1-4, with a weak D call TRBD1 (6 bases). V lost 4 bases and J lost 4, with 19 bases in between. Germline-derived CDR1 and CDR2 are SGHVS and FQNEAQ. The CDR3 is 17 residues long. In nucleotides, the CDR3 is TGTGCCAGCAGCTCCAAAAGGGGGTGGGGATTTAATGAAAAACTGTTTTTT. It encodes CASSSKRGWGFNEKLFF.

This chain joins TRBV6-5 and TRBJ2-5; maybe TRBD2 (5 bases). Deletions cut 4 bases from V and 11 bases from J, with 17 bases between. CDR3 size: 13 residues. Germline CDR1 and CDR2: MNHEY and SVGAGI. CDR3 bases: TGTGCCAGCAGTTTGAACGGCGGGCGAGAGCAGTACTTC. It translates to CASSLNGGREQYF.

The chain links TRBV19 to TRBJ1-5; unclear D gene. The CDR3 has 15 residues. Germline CDR1 and CDR2: LNHDA and SQIVND (reference sequence). The ends were cut back, 5 bases at V and 2 bases at J, with 13 bases in the middle. The CDR3 sequence: CASSGRSSRNQPQHF. In DNA form, the CDR3 reads TGTGCCAGTAGTGGGAGGTCCAGCCGCAATCAGCCCCAGCATTTT.

This sequence joins TRBV5-1 and TRBJ2-3; a weak D match, TRBD2 (5 bases). V lost 6 bases and J 3 bases, leaving 11 bases between the germline ends. This CDR3 comprises 13 residues. Germline V lookup: CDR1 SGHRS, CDR2 YFSETQ. The CDR3 DNA reads as TGCGCCAGCACGCCCCCGGGGACAGATACGCAGTATTTT. Its protein product is CASTPPGTDTQYF.

Only a few counts were recorded for this clone. The chain recombines TRBV7-6 with TRBJ2-1; D perhaps matches TRBD2 (6 bases). The length of the CDR3 is 16 residues. CDR1 is SGHVS, CDR2 FNYEAQ, per germline. V was trimmed by 5 bases and J by 8 bases, leaving 22 bases between them. CDR3 protein: CASSPRRGGSTDEQFF. The DNA of the CDR3 is TGTGCCAGCAGCCCTCGAAGGGGAGGCTCTACGGATGAGCAGTTCTTC.

The genes are TRBV7-3 and TRBJ2-1; 14 bases fit TRBD2. Trimming cost V 2 bases and J 8 bases; bases outside gene matches: 5. Germline-derived CDR1 and CDR2 are SGHTA and FQGTGA. The length of the CDR3 is 16 residues. The CDR3 sequence: CASSLPGLAGVDEQFF. CDR3 DNA: TGTGCCAGCAGCTTACCGGGACTAGCGGGAGTCGATGAGCAGTTCTTC.

The CDR3 nucleotides read TGTGCCAGCAGCTTGTGGGGGTCCTATGGCTACACCTTC. It codes for CASSLWGSYGYTF. The chain employs TRBV7-2 and TRBJ1-2, with a weak D call TRBD1 (5 bases). In germline, CDR1 is SGHTA, CDR2 FQGNSA. Trimming left V 3 bases short and J 4 bases short, with 9 bases between. There are 13 residues in the CDR3.